This entry is about one T cell receptor (beta chain). This PCR relied on a set of 60 Vbeta primers and 13 Jbeta primers. The assay was immunoSEQ multiplex PCR, and TCRdb's table has in-frame clones only and misses some. With around 160,000 clones in the sample, the ten largest clones hold around 1.5%. V was pared by 2 bases and J by 3 bases, with 5 bases of the junction left unmatched. CDR1 and CDR2 from the germline V gene are MNHNS and SASEGT. The CDR3 is made up of 15 amino acids. The sample originates from a study of cytomegalovirus exposure and HLA in healthy donors. The clonotype originates from a woman between 45 and 65 years old in good health and CMV-seronegative. V and J are TRBV6-1 and TRBJ2-7; 9 nucleotides align to TRBD1. Sequencing was performed on PBMCs. CDR3 in amino acids: CASSEFGTGNYEQYF. In DNA, the CDR3 is TGTGCCAGCAGTGAATTCGGGACAGGGAACTACGAGCAGTACTTC.